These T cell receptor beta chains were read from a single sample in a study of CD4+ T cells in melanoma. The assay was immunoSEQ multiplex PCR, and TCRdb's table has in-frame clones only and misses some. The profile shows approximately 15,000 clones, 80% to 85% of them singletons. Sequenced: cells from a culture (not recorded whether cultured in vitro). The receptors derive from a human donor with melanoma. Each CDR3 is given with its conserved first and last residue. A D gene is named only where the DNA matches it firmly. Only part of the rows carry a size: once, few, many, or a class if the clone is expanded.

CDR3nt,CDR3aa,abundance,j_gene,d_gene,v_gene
TGTGCCAGCAGCTTGGTGGGGGTTCCTGCAACTAATGAAAAACTGTTTTTT,CASSLVGVPATNEKLFF,NA,TRBJ1-4,NA,TRBV5-6
TGTGCCAGCAGTTTTGAGGCTGACGGGGAGCTGTTTTTT,CASSFEADGELFF,NA,TRBJ2-2,NA,TRBV27
TGTGCCAGCAGTGACCGGACAGAAATGAACACTGAAGCTTTCTTT,CASSDRTEMNTEAFF,NA,TRBJ1-1,NA,TRBV6-6
TGTGCCAGCAGTTACAAAGCCCGCTCTGGAAACACCATATATTTT,CASSYKARSGNTIYF,NA,TRBJ1-3,NA,TRBV6-6
TGTGCCAGCCCGCTCGACTCCACCCTCACTCAAGAGACCCAGTACTTC,CASPLDSTLTQETQYF,NA,TRBJ2-5,NA,TRBV9
TGTGCCAGCAGCTTATTGGGGCGGACAGACTATGGCTACACCTTC,CASSLLGRTDYGYTF,NA,TRBJ1-2,NA,TRBV7-3
TGTGCCAGCAGCTTGGTGAAGGGCTACGAGCAGTACTTC,CASSLVKGYEQYF,NA,TRBJ2-7,NA,TRBV5-8
TGTGCCAGCAGCGCCCACAGTTCCCTTTACAATGAGCAGTTCTTC,CASSAHSSLYNEQFF,once,TRBJ2-1,NA,TRBV7-7
TGCAGCGTCCTAGGGCTACCGAGACAGCGCACAGATACGCAGTATTTT,CSVLGLPRQRTDTQYF,NA,TRBJ2-3,NA,TRBV29-1
TGTGCCAGCAGCTCCGTCCTAGACACTGAAGCTTTCTTT,CASSSVLDTEAFF,NA,TRBJ1-1,NA,TRBV11-1
TGTGCCAGCAGTGTGGATGGAAGATACGAGCAGTACTTC,CASSVDGRYEQYF,few,TRBJ2-7,NA,TRBV6-6
TGTGCCAGCAGCGTGTTTGCGGGAAACTATGGCTACACCTTC,CASSVFAGNYGYTF,NA,TRBJ1-2,NA,TRBV9
TGTGCCAGCAGCTTAGTCGGGACCGACCTCTATGGCTACACCTTC,CASSLVGTDLYGYTF,few,TRBJ1-2,NA,TRBV11-2
TGTGCCAGCAGCTTAATTGGACCGAACTATGGCTACACCTTC,CASSLIGPNYGYTF,NA,TRBJ1-2,NA,TRBV7-8
TGTGCCTGTGGGACAGCAATCTACGAGCAGTACTTC,CACGTAIYEQYF,NA,TRBJ2-7,TRBD1,TRBV30
TGTGCCAGCAGGGCGACTAGCGGGGAAAACACCGGGGAGCTGTTTTTT,CASRATSGENTGELFF,NA,TRBJ2-2,TRBD2,TRBV2
TGTGCCAGCAGCGTAGACCACAGGGGGTATCGGAACACCGGGGAGCTGTTTTTT,CASSVDHRGYRNTGELFF,NA,TRBJ2-2,TRBD1,TRBV9
TGTGCCAGCAGCTTAGGGGTTTGGTCCGTAGGGCAGTTCTTC,CASSLGVWSVGQFF,NA,TRBJ2-1,NA,TRBV7-2
TGTGCCAGCAGTCCCTCGGGGCTAGCGGGGGCGGCCGGGGAGCTGTTTTTT,CASSPSGLAGAAGELFF,NA,TRBJ2-2,TRBD2,TRBV27
TGTGCCAGCAGCATTAACCCGGGACAGGGAAACACCGGGGAGCTGTTTTTT,CASSINPGQGNTGELFF,NA,TRBJ2-2,TRBD1,TRBV9
TGTGCTAGCAGCTACCGACTAGGTCCCACAGATACGCAGTATTTT,CASSYRLGPTDTQYF,once,TRBJ2-3,NA,TRBV7-7
TGTGCCAGCAGCTTGTACGACAGGACCTACAATGAGCAGTTCTTC,CASSLYDRTYNEQFF,NA,TRBJ2-1,NA,TRBV7-9
TGTGCCAGCAGTGAGGGGCGGGGGGGCACCGGGGAGCTGTTTTTT,CASSEGRGGTGELFF,NA,TRBJ2-2,TRBD2,TRBV2
TGTGCCAGCAGGCAGGTCTGGCCCGAGACCCAGTACTTC,CASRQVWPETQYF,NA,TRBJ2-5,NA,TRBV2
TGTGCCAGCACCGGGCTCGCCCGGGGTTCATCCCTCCACTTT,CASTGLARGSSLHF,NA,TRBJ1-6,NA,TRBV2
TGTGCTAGTCTTGACGCCCGCAGGGGTTTTCACACTAATGAAAAACTGTTTTTT,CASLDARRGFHTNEKLFF,NA,TRBJ1-4,NA,TRBV12-5
TGTGCCAGCTCCCGGGTCGCAGGTGGGGACACTGAAGCTTTCTTT,CASSRVAGGDTEAFF,NA,TRBJ1-1,NA,TRBV18
TGTGCCAGCAGTCGGGGGGAGGACACTGAAGCTTTCTTT,CASSRGEDTEAFF,NA,TRBJ1-1,NA,TRBV14
TGTGCCAGCAGTAAAGGGCTGTTCGGTACAGATACGCAGTATTTT,CASSKGLFGTDTQYF,few,TRBJ2-3,NA,TRBV6-5
TGTGCCAGCAGCTTTGGAGGGACGGAGGGGGGTGGCTACACCTTC,CASSFGGTEGGGYTF,NA,TRBJ1-2,NA,TRBV11-2
TGTGCCAGCAGCGTAGAAGGGCGGGGGGGTTACAATGAGCAGTTCTTC,CASSVEGRGGYNEQFF,NA,TRBJ2-1,TRBD2,TRBV9
TGCGCCAGCAGCCTAGGAGACAGGGCCCTTCCGGGCTACACCTTC,CASSLGDRALPGYTF,once,TRBJ1-2,TRBD1,TRBV5-1
TGTGCCAGCAGCTTATACCTTGACGCTGAAGCTTTCTTT,CASSLYLDAEAFF,NA,TRBJ1-1,NA,TRBV7-9
TGTGCCAGCAGCTTCCGAGATGGGGTGGGTGAGCAGTTCTTC,CASSFRDGVGEQFF,NA,TRBJ2-1,NA,TRBV11-3
TGTGCCAGCAGTGTAAGCAGGACTAGCGCCCGGTGGACAGATACGCAGTATTTT,CASSVSRTSARWTDTQYF,NA,TRBJ2-3,TRBD2,TRBV6-1
TGTGCCAGCAGCGTAGGCGGGGCGGGCTCCTACGAGCAGTACTTC,CASSVGGAGSYEQYF,NA,TRBJ2-7,NA,TRBV9
TGTGCCAGTAGTTTATTATCAGTCAGCTCCTATAATTCACCCCTCCACTTT,CASSLLSVSSYNSPLHF,NA,TRBJ1-6,NA,TRBV19
TGTGCCAGCAGTAAAGGGACAGGGGGCTACGAGCAGTACTTC,CASSKGTGGYEQYF,NA,TRBJ2-7,TRBD1,TRBV6-5
TGCAGCGTTGTGGATACAGGAGTACAAGAGACCCAGTACTTC,CSVVDTGVQETQYF,NA,TRBJ2-5,NA,TRBV29-1